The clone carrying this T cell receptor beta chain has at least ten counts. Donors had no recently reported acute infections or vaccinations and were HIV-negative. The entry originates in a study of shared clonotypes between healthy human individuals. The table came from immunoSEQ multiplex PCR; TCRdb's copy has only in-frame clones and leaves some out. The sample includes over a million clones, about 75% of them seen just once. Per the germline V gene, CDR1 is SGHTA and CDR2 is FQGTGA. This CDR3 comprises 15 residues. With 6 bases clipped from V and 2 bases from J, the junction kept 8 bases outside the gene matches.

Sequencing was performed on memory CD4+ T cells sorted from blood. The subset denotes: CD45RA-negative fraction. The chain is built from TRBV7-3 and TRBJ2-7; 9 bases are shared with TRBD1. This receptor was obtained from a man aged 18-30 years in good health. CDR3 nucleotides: TGTGCCAGCAGTCCCGGGCGGGACAGGGCCTACGAGCAGTACTTC. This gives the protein CASSPGRDRAYEQYF.